What follows are 32 T cell receptor beta chains derived from one specimen sequenced in a study of T cell responses to AZD1222 COVID-19 vaccine. TCRdb's table, derived via immunoSEQ multiplex PCR, lists solely in-frame clones and lacks some. The sample shows some 190,000 clones, 85% to 95% of them seen only once. Here the sequenced sample was peripheral blood, taken 28 days after the second AZD1222 dose. These receptors were taken from an adult who received the AZD1222 COVID-19 vaccine.

This clone was found a few times. The V call is TRBV6-2 or TRBV6-3, the J call TRBJ2-2; 7 bases agree with TRBD2. This CDR3 comprises 16 residues. V was clipped by 5 bases and J by 1 base; unmatched bases: 7. Germline-derived CDR1 and CDR2 are MNHEY and SVGEGT. CDR3 DNA: TGTGCCAGCAGTCCGGGGGAGCGGGAGAACACCGGGGAGCTGTTTTTT. Translated: CASSPGERENTGELFF.

The V and J genes are TRBV19 and TRBJ2-5; 7 nucleotides match TRBD2. Germline V lookup: CDR1 LNHDA, CDR2 SQIVND (reference sequence). Trimming cost V 5 bases and J 5 bases; bases outside gene matches: 8. The CDR3 runs to 14 residues. The CDR3 DNA reads TGTGCCAGTAGTCCCCCAGGGAGGGAGGAGACCCAGTACTTC. This sequence encodes CASSPPGREETQYF.

V usage is TRBV11-2 and J usage is TRBJ1-6; 9 nucleotides match TRBD1. The germline gives CDR1 SGHAT, CDR2 FQNNGV. V shed 4 bases and J 3 bases; nucleotides not matched to a gene: 10. The CDR3 has 18 residues. The CDR3 region is CASSSGQGRTVYNSPLHF. CDR3 nucleotides: TGTGCCAGCAGCTCGGGACAGGGCAGAACTGTCTATAATTCACCCCTCCACTTT.

The chain joins TRBV5-1 to TRBJ2-5, with 10 bases matching TRBD2. The V gene end was trimmed by 4 bases and the J gene end by 6 bases; junction bases not matched to a gene: 12. In germline, CDR1 is SGHRS, CDR2 YFSETQ. CDR3 length equals 16 residues. The DNA of the CDR3 is TGCGCCAGCAGCGTTGGGTCCAGCGGGAGGGGGAAGACCCAGTACTTC. It codes for CASSVGSSGRGKTQYF.

This clone was detected only once. This chain uses TRBV19 with TRBJ2-7; 7 bases align to TRBD1. The junction had 4 bases not matched to a gene; V was cut back by 3 bases and J by 2 bases. CDR1 is LNHDA, CDR2 SQIVND, per germline (reference sequence). The CDR3 has 14 residues. The CDR3 protein is CASSMYRGPYEQYF. The CDR3 DNA follows: TGTGCCAGTAGTATGTACAGGGGACCCTACGAGCAGTACTTC.

The chain has TRBV18 and TRBJ1-5; 7 bases align to TRBD1. Germline lookup yields CDR1 KGHSH and CDR2 LQKENI. The length of the CDR3 is 15 residues. V was clipped by 4 bases and J by 0 bases; unmatched bases: 3. The chain's CDR3 is CASSQGDSSNQPQHF. The CDR3 DNA reads TGTGCCAGCTCACAGGGGGACAGTAGCAATCAGCCCCAGCATTTT.

The chain is built from TRBV5-4 and TRBJ2-3; 10 nucleotides agree with TRBD2. This CDR3 has 14 amino acids. CDR1 is SGHNT and CDR2 is YYREEE in the germline V gene (reference sequence). The trim removed 7 bases at V and 5 bases at J, leaving 7 bases unmatched. The CDR3 region is CASAERGGKDTQYF. The CDR3 DNA is TGTGCCAGCGCGGAGCGGGGGGGGAAAGATACGCAGTATTTT.

The genes are TRBV28 and TRBJ2-1; 8 bases agree with TRBD2. The CDR3 has 16 residues. Per the germline V gene, CDR1 is MDHEN and CDR2 is SYDVKM. The J segment lost 5 bases and the V segment lost 4 bases, leaving 10 bases of the junction unmatched. This CDR3 is CASSSSSGSFHNEQFF. DNA of the CDR3: TGTGCCAGCAGTTCCTCGAGCGGGAGCTTCCACAATGAGCAGTTCTTC.

With regard to this clone: The same CDR3 arises from other DNA sequences in this sample as well. This chain connects TRBV7-2 to TRBJ1-5, with a weak D call TRBD1 (5 bases). CDR3 length: 15 amino acids. The germline V gene encodes CDR1 SGHTA and CDR2 FQGNSA. V lost 1 base and J lost 0, with 7 bases in between. The CDR3: CASSLVGGSNQPQHF. The DNA for the CDR3 is TGTGCCAGCAGCTTAGTCGGGGGTAGCAATCAGCCCCAGCATTTT.

The rearrangement uses TRBV5-5 and TRBJ1-1; D is undetermined. Germline V gene lookup returns CDR1 SGHKS and CDR2 YYEKEE (reference sequence). The CDR3 spans 14 residues. Trimming removed 5 bases at V and 2 bases at J, with 13 bases between. The DNA for the CDR3 is TGTGCCAGCAGAAGACAAGTCGGAAACACTGAAGCTTTCTTT. This gives the protein CASRRQVGNTEAFF.

J is TRBJ2-5 and V is TRBV3-1 (or the pseudogene TRBV3-2); 8 bases line up with TRBD1. The CDR3 is 14 amino acids. Looked up from germline, CDR1 is LGHDT and CDR2 is YNNKEL (reference sequence). V shed 4 bases and J 4 bases; nucleotides not matched to a gene: 5. CDR3: CASSLRTGRETQYF. CDR3 sequence (DNA): TGTGCCAGCAGCCTGCGGACAGGGCGAGAGACCCAGTACTTC.

V and J are TRBV24-1 and TRBJ2-7, with 7 bases identical to TRBD1. CDR1 and CDR2 (germline): KGHDR, SFDVKD. The CDR3 has 16 amino acids. J gave up 2 bases and V 3 bases, and 9 bases lay outside the gene matches. CDR3 sequence (DNA): TGTGCCACCAGTGATATCAGGACAGGTGCAACCTACGAGCAGTACTTC. It is translated as CATSDIRTGATYEQYF.

The chain couples TRBV30 to TRBJ1-4; no firm D call. The CDR3 consists of 16 residues. Germline CDR1 GTSNPN, CDR2 SVGIG (reference sequence). The V gene lost 2 bases and the J gene lost 0 bases, with 13 bases spanning the gap. This chain's CDR3 is CAWSPRRLATNEKLFF. The CDR3 DNA is TGTGCCTGGAGTCCGAGGAGATTAGCAACTAATGAAAAACTGTTTTTT.

The rearrangement joins TRBV3-1 (or the pseudogene TRBV3-2) to TRBJ2-1, with 8 bases aligning to TRBD2. The CDR3 is 16 amino acids. Per germline, CDR1 LGHDT and CDR2 YNNKEL (reference sequence). The V and J ends lost 5 bases and 7 bases, in that order; junction bases with no gene match: 13. The CDR3 DNA is TGTGCCAGCAGCTCTCCCTCGGGAGCGGGAGATAATGAGCAGTTCTTC. Translating it yields CASSSPSGAGDNEQFF.

The chain has TRBV7-3 and TRBJ2-1, with D tentatively TRBD1 (6 bases). The length of the CDR3 is 14 residues. V was clipped by 4 bases and J by 5 bases, with 12 bases between them. Germline loops: CDR1 SGHTA, CDR2 FQGTGA. Here the CDR3 reads CASSSLQGHNEQFF. The CDR3, as DNA: TGTGCCAGCAGCTCACTACAGGGCCACAATGAGCAGTTCTTC. Full variable domain (remainder filled in from reference TRBV7-3 and TRBJ2-1): GAGVSQTPSNKVTEKGKYVELRCDPISGHTALYWYRQSLGQGPEFLIYFQGTGAADDSGLPNDRFFAVRPEGSVSTLKIQRTERGDSAVYLCASSSLQGHNEQFFGPGTRLTVL.

This chain links TRBV6-5 with TRBJ2-7; TRBD1 might be the D (6 bases). From germline, CDR1 is MNHEY and CDR2 SVGAGI. The CDR3 sequence is 13 residues long. With 5 bases removed from V and 3 bases from J, the gap between germline ends came to 11 bases. CDR3 DNA: TGTGCCAGCAGTCGAGGGACAAACTACGAGCAGTACTTC. Translation: CASSRGTNYEQYF.

The V and J genes are TRBV13 and TRBJ2-1; 7 nucleotides align to TRBD1. The CDR3 length is 11 residues. V trimming: 8 bases; J trimming: 15 bases; junction bases outside the gene matches: 10. The germline CDR1 and CDR2 sequences are PRHDT and FYEKMQ (reference sequence). CDR3 sequence: CASGITGATFF. The CDR3, as DNA: TGTGCCAGCGGGATCACAGGGGCTACGTTCTTC.

The chain couples TRBV2 to TRBJ2-5; TRBD1 might be the D (5 bases). This CDR3 is 14 amino acids long. The germline gives CDR1 SNHLY, CDR2 FYNNEI. V lost 7 bases to trimming and J lost 2 bases, with 14 bases between them. CDR3 loop: CASNRVAGQETQYF. CDR3 DNA sequence: TGTGCCAGCAATAGAGTGGCAGGGCAAGAGACCCAGTACTTC.

The rearrangement links TRBV4-1 to TRBJ1-5; unclear D gene. Trimming stripped 3 bases from V and 0 bases from J, with 6 bases between. Germline CDR1 reads MGHRA; CDR2 reads YSYEKL. CDR3 length equals 14 residues. CDR3 DNA: TGCGCCAGCAGCCACGCGGGTAGCAATCAGCCCCAGCATTTT. Its translation is CASSHAGSNQPQHF.

The V call is TRBV6-5, the J call TRBJ2-5; 9 bases fit TRBD1. Trimming at V came to 4 bases and at J to 4 bases, leaving 4 bases not matched to a gene. Germline V gives CDR1 MNHEY, CDR2 SVGAGI. The CDR3 has 14 residues. CDR3 coding DNA: TGTGCCAGCAGTTGGGGACAGGGAGGAGAGACCCAGTACTTC. Translated, it gives CASSWGQGGETQYF.

The gene calls are TRBV30 and TRBJ2-7; D may be TRBD1 (6 bases). Germline V lookup: CDR1 GTSNPN, CDR2 SVGIG (reference sequence). V gave up 7 bases and J gave up 5 bases, with 24 bases separating them. The length of the CDR3 is 15 residues. The DNA for the CDR3 is TGTGCCTCGCTTAGGGGGTCCCTCAGAAACAACGAGCAGTACTTC. As protein: CASLRGSLRNNEQYF.

J is TRBJ2-1 and V is TRBV5-1, with 8 bases aligning to TRBD2. Per germline, CDR1 SGHRS and CDR2 YFSETQ. The CDR3 length is 16 residues. V was pared by 4 bases and J by 2 bases, with 8 bases of the junction left unmatched. CDR3 bases: TGCGCCAGCAGCGGCCGAACTAGCGGTCCCTACAATGAGCAGTTCTTC. Its protein product is CASSGRTSGPYNEQFF.

J is TRBJ2-7 and V is TRBV5-1; D tentatively fits TRBD1 or TRBD2 (5 bases each). The V gene's germline CDR1 is SGHRS and CDR2 YFSETQ. The ends were cut back, 1 base at V and 5 bases at J, with 7 bases in the middle. This CDR3 contains 12 residues. CDR3: CASSLMGDEQYF. DNA of the CDR3: TGCGCCAGCAGCTTGATGGGGGACGAGCAGTACTTC.

V usage is TRBV12-3 or TRBV12-4 and J usage is TRBJ1-5, with D maybe TRBD1 (5 bases). The CDR3 extends over 13 amino acids. Trimming cost V 5 bases and J 8 bases, with 13 bases left between them. The CDR3 region has the DNA TGTGCCAGCAGTCCTCAGGGACGGGAGCCCCAGCATTTT. Translating gives CASSPQGREPQHF.

The gene calls are TRBV21-1 and TRBJ2-5; the DNA was not used to check the table's D call, TRBD2. TRBV21-1 is reported as a pseudogene. The CDR3 sequence is 15 residues long. The DNA for the CDR3 is TGTGCCAGCAGCAAAGGAGGCGACGGTCAAGAGACCCAGTACTTC. Its translation is CASSKGGDGQETQYF.

This clone was found once. This chain connects TRBV5-1 to TRBJ2-5; D call uncertain. The CDR3 has 16 amino acids. The germline V gene encodes CDR1 SGHRS and CDR2 YFSETQ. Trimming removed 4 bases at V and 1 base at J, with 17 bases between. The DNA of the CDR3 is TGCGCCAGCAGCCCCCTTACCCGGGCCTCCCAAGAGACCCAGTACTTC. It translates to CASSPLTRASQETQYF.

V gene TRBV6-6 combines with J gene TRBJ1-2, with 11 bases fitting TRBD1. The CDR3 is 14 amino acids. Looked up from germline, CDR1 is MNHNY and CDR2 is SVGAGI (reference sequence). The junction had 3 bases not matched to a gene; V was cut back by 5 bases and J by 4 bases. The CDR3 is CASSDGTGGYGYTF. In DNA form, the CDR3 reads TGTGCCAGCAGTGACGGGACAGGGGGCTATGGCTACACCTTC.

The rearrangement uses TRBV5-1 and TRBJ2-5, with 9 positions matching TRBD1. Germline V CDR1 and CDR2: SGHRS, YFSETQ. The CDR3 spans 13 residues. Trimming removed 4 bases from V and 4 bases from J; junction bases left unmatched: 2. This chain's CDR3 is CASSPDRGETQYF. The CDR3 DNA reads as TGCGCCAGCAGCCCGGACAGGGGAGAGACCCAGTACTTC.

The sample holds one count of this clone. This chain connects TRBV9 to TRBJ1-3; weak D call: TRBD1 (5 bases). The CDR3 runs 14 residues. Germline V gene lookup returns CDR1 SGDLS and CDR2 YYNGEE. Trimming pared 3 bases from V and 3 bases from J, leaving 10 bases between. CDR3 sequence reads: CASSGYRNGNTIYF. The CDR3 DNA is TGTGCCAGCAGCGGATACAGGAATGGAAACACCATATATTTT.

V usage is TRBV28 and J usage is TRBJ1-1; weak D call: TRBD1 (6 bases). Germline lookup yields CDR1 MDHEN and CDR2 SYDVKM. The CDR3 is made up of 14 amino acids. Trimming stripped 6 bases from V and 1 base from J, with 12 bases between. CDR3 loop: CASSSGAANTEAFF. The CDR3 DNA reads TGTGCCAGCAGCTCGGGGGCGGCGAACACTGAAGCTTTCTTT.

J is TRBJ2-7 and V is TRBV3-1 (or the pseudogene TRBV3-2), with no clear D. V dropped 0 bases and J dropped 7 bases, with 7 bases sitting between them. The CDR3 runs 12 residues. The V gene's germline CDR1 is LGHDT and CDR2 YNNKEL (reference sequence). The CDR3 loop is CASSQDLGEQYF. CDR3 DNA: TGTGCCAGCAGCCAAGATCTTGGAGAGCAGTACTTC.

The V and J genes are TRBV5-6 and TRBJ2-7; 8 bases fit TRBD1. This CDR3 is 14 amino acids long. V was clipped by 4 bases and J by 5 bases; unmatched bases: 8. Germline V gene sequence: CDR1 SGHDT, CDR2 YYEEEE. The CDR3 region has the DNA TGTGCCAGCAGCCCCGCAGGGGGCTTCCACGAGCAGTACTTC. Residues: CASSPAGGFHEQYF.